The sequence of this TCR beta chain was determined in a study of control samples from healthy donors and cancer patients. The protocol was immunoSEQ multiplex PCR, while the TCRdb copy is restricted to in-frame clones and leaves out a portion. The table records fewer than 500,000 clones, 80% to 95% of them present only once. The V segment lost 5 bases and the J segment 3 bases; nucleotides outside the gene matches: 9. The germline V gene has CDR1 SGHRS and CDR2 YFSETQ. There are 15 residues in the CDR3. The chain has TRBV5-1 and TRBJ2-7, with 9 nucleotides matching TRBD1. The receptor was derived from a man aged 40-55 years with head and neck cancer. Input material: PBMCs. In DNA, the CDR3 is TGCGCCAGCAGTACTGGGACAGGGAATCTCTACGAGCAGTACTTC. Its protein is CASSTGTGNLYEQYF. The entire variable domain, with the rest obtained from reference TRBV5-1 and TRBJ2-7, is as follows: KAGVTQTPRYLIKTRGQQVTLSCSPISGHRSVSWYQQTPGQGLQFLFEYFSETQRNKGNFPGRFSGRQFSNSRSEMNVSTLELGDSALYLCASSTGTGNLYEQYFGPGTRLTVT.